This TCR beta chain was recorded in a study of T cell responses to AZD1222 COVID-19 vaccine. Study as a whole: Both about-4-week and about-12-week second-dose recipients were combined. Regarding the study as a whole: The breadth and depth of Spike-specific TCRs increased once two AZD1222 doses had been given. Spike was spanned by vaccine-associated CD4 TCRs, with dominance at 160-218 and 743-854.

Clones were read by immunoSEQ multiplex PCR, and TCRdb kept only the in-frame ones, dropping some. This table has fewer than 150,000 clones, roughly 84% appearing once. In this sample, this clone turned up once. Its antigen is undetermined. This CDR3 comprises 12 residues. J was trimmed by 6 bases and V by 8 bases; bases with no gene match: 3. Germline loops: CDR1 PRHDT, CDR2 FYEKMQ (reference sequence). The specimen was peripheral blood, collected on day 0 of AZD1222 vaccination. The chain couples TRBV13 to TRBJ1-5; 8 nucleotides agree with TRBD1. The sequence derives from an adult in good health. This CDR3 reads CASSQGGQPQHF. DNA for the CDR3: TGTGCCAGCTCACAGGGGGGTCAGCCCCAGCATTTT. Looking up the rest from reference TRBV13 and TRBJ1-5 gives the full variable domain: AAGVIQSPRHLIKEKRETATLKCYPIPRHDTVYWYQQGPGQDPQFLISFYEKMQSDKGSIPDRFSAQQFSDYHSELNMSSLELGDSALYFCASSQGGQPQHFGDGTRLSIL.